This TCR beta chain was observed in a study of human T cells and chemical hapten exposure. The overall study: While the approximately 23-week study was under way, patients received diphenylcyclopropenone on the scalp every week. Whole-study results and caveats: Expanded TCRs grouped into significantly more large CDR3 similarity clusters than controls produced. A positive correlation with patch test score was shown by PT1 expanded TCR counts.

Described time point: patch test 2, 6 weeks after DPC sensitization. Described treatment: therapeutic diphenylcyclopropenone sensitization with weekly scalp DPC. Germline V CDR1 and CDR2: MNHEY, SVGAGI. The CDR3 extends over 16 amino acids. Unmatched junction bases numbered 9, after V lost 0 bases and J lost 9 bases. Individual cDNA molecules received unique molecular identifiers in the library. TCRdb re-analysed the RACE reads in MiXCR, keeping a single row per CDR3 protein. The sample comprises a few hundred thousand distinct CDR3 sequences, about 6% of which are singletons, and approximately 5.4% rests with the top ten. This clonotype has a count of ten or more. Its antigen remains unknown.

This chain uses TRBV6-5 with TRBJ2-1; 9 positions match TRBD2. The sample consisted of whole blood, taken in connection with sensitization to the hapten diphenylcyclopropenone (DPC). The receptor's source is a woman younger than 35 with alopecia areata. Some clones in this sample may be carry-over from other donors' samples. CDR3 sequence: CASSYSSSGGRGEQFF. DNA of the CDR3: TGTGCCAGCAGTTACTCTAGTAGCGGGGGTCGAGGTGAGCAGTTCTTC.